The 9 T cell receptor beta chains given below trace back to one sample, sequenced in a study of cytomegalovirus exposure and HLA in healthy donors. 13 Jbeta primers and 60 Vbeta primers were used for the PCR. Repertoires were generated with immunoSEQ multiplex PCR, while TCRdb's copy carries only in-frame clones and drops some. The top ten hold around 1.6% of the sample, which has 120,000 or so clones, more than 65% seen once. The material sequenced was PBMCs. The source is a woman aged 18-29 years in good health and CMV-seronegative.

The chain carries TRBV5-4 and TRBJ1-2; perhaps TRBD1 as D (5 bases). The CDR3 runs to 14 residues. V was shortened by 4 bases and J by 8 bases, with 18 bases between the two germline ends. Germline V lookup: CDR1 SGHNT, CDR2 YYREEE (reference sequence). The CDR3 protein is CASSRTPGMEGYTF. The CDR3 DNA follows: TGTGCCAGCAGCCGAACTCCAGGGATGGAGGGCTACACCTTC.

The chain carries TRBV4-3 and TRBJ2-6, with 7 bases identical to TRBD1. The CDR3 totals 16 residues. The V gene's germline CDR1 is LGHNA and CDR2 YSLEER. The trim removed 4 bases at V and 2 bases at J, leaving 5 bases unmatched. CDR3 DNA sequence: TGCGCCAGCAGCCCGCAGCAGGGGGCTGGGGCCAACGTCCTGACTTTC. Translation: CASSPQQGAGANVLTF.

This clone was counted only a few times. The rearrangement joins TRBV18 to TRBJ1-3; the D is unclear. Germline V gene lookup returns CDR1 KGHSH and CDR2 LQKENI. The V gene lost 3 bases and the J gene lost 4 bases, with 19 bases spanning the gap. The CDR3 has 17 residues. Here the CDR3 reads CASSPQTLGSSGNTIYF. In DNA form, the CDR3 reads TGTGCCAGCTCACCTCAGACTTTAGGCTCCTCAGGAAACACCATATATTTT.

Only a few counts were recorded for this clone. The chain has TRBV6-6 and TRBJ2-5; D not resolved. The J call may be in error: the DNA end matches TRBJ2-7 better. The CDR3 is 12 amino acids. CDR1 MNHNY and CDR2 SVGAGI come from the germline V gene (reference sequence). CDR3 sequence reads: CASSGSSYEQYF. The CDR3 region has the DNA TGTGCCAGCTCCGGTAGCTCCTACGAGCAGTACTTC.

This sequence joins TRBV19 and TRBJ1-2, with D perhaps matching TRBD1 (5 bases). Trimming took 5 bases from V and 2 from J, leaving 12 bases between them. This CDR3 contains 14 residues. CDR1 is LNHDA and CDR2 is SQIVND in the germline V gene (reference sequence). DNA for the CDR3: TGTGCCAGTAGTTGGGGCAGCCGAAACTATGGCTACACCTTC. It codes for CASSWGSRNYGYTF.

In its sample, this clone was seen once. DNA of the CDR3: TGTGCCAGCAGCTTGTACGGCAGGATAGTGCCTGAAGCTTTCTTT. Protein sequence: CASSLYGRIVPEAFF. The genes are TRBV5-8 and TRBJ1-1; D not resolved. This CDR3 comprises 15 residues. In germline, CDR1 is SGHTS, CDR2 YDEGEE. The V and J ends lost 1 base and 6 bases respectively, with 16 bases between them.

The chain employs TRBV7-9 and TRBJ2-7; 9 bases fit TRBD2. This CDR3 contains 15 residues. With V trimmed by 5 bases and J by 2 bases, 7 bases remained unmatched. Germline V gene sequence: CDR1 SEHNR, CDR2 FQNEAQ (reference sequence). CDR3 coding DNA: TGTGCCAGCAGCCAGCCTGCTAGCGGGACCTACGAGCAGTACTTC. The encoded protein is CASSQPASGTYEQYF.

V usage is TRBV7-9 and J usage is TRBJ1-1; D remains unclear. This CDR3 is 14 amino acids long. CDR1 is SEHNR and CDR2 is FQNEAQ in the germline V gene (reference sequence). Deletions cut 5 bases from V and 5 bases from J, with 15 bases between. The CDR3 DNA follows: TGTGCCAGCAGCCTCACCTCAACGGGGACTGAAGCTTTCTTT. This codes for CASSLTSTGTEAFF.

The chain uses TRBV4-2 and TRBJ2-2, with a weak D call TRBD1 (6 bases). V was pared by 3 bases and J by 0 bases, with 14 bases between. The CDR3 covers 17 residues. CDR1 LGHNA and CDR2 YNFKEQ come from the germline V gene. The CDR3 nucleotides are TGTGCCAGCAGCCAGGATCCGGACAGATCGAACACCGGGGAGCTGTTTTTT. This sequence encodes CASSQDPDRSNTGELFF.